A single sample is the source of the 19 T cell receptor beta chains below, sequenced in a study of blood T cells in healthy people across ages. A second PCR, run for about 6 to 12 cycles, used a sample-barcoded 5' primer plus a J-beta primer mix. TCRdb independently ran MiXCR on the 5' RACE reads; one entry per CDR3 protein. The table lists roughly 560,000 distinct CDR3 sequences, nearly 25% of them singletons. The same sample was also studied in work on T cells of mothers and their children.

Material: blood. These receptors were taken from a boy aged 5-17 years in good health.

This clonotype was detected a few times. The genes are TRBV29-1 and TRBJ2-5; TRBD2 matches at 8 bases. Gene TRBJ2-1 matches the end of the DNA better, so the J call may be wrong. The CDR3 contains 17 residues. CDR1 SQVTM and CDR2 ANQGSEA come from the germline V gene. This chain's CDR3 is CSVEGGGTGGSYNEQFF. In nucleotides, the CDR3 is TGCAGCGTTGAAGGAGGGGGAACGGGAGGGTCCTACAATGAGCAGTTCTTC.

The chain uses TRBV7-2 and TRBJ2-3, with no clear D. CDR1 SGHTA and CDR2 FQGNSA come from the germline V gene. V lost 3 bases to trimming and J lost 6 bases, with 10 bases between them. This CDR3 has 13 amino acids. The CDR3 sequence: CASSFGFRDTQYF. CDR3 DNA: TGTGCCAGCAGCTTTGGATTCCGCGATACGCAGTATTTT.

The chain links TRBV28 to TRBJ2-7; 7 bases align to TRBD2. Germline V gives CDR1 MDHEN, CDR2 SYDVKM. After removal of 3 bases from V and 4 bases from J, the junction contained 9 bases not matched to a gene. The CDR3 has 15 amino acids. The CDR3 coding sequence is TGTGCCAGCAGTTTGGGAGGGCCTCCCAAATACGAGCAGTACTTC. This sequence encodes CASSLGGPPKYEQYF.

This chain uses TRBV6-5 with TRBJ2-4, with D possibly matching TRBD2 (5 bases). V was clipped by 5 bases and J by 0 bases, with 11 bases between them. The germline CDR1 and CDR2 sequences are MNHEY and SVGAGI. This CDR3 is built from 15 residues. The CDR3 nucleotides are TGTGCCAGCAGTCGGGAACCCCTAGCCAAAAACATTCAGTACTTC. Residues: CASSREPLAKNIQYF.

This rearrangement joins TRBV7-9 to TRBJ2-1; D not certain. The CDR3 is made up of 13 amino acids. Germline V CDR1 and CDR2: SEHNR, FQNEAQ (reference sequence). V was trimmed by 5 bases and J by 5 bases, leaving 10 bases between them. The CDR3 DNA sequence: TGTGCCAGCAGCCCCGGCGAGAACAATGAGCAGTTCTTC. Translating it yields CASSPGENNEQFF.

This clonotype was seen a handful of times. The V and J genes are TRBV5-6 and TRBJ2-7; TRBD1 agrees at 8 bases. Germline CDR1 is SGHDT and CDR2 is YYEEEE. The CDR3 is made up of 14 amino acids. V shed 10 bases and J 1 base; nucleotides not matched to a gene: 10. The CDR3 sequence is CAYSFTGGSYEQYF. The CDR3, as DNA: TGTGCCTACAGCTTCACAGGGGGTTCCTACGAGCAGTACTTC.

This clonotype was found a few times. The chain has TRBV2 and TRBJ2-4, with D possibly TRBD2 on 6 matching bases. The CDR3 spans 15 residues. CDR1 and CDR2 (germline): SNHLY, FYNNEI. Trimming removed 7 bases at V and 8 bases at J, with 21 bases between. This CDR3 reads CASNPPGDEEDIQYF. CDR3 sequence (DNA): TGTGCCAGCAACCCCCCGGGGGACGAAGAGGACATTCAGTACTTC.

This clonotype came up a few times. The gene calls are TRBV7-9 and TRBJ2-7; TRBD1 matches 10 bases. In germline, CDR1 is SEHNR, CDR2 FQNEAQ (reference sequence). The length of the CDR3 is 15 residues. Trimming took 3 bases from V and 7 from J; bases not matched to a gene: 9. The CDR3 here is CASSFPDRGLGEQYF. The CDR3 coding sequence is TGTGCCAGCAGCTTCCCTGACAGGGGGCTAGGGGAGCAGTACTTC.

This chain connects TRBV20-1 to TRBJ2-7; TRBD1 or TRBD2 may be the D gene (5 bases each). V lost 2 bases, J lost 4 bases, and 18 bases lay in between. This CDR3 region has 15 residues. Germline V gives CDR1 DFQATT, CDR2 SNEGSKA (reference sequence). The DNA for the CDR3 is TGCAGTGCTAGACCCAAACGGGACCGTTTTTACGAGCAGTACTTC. Its translation is CSARPKRDRFYEQYF.

The table lists this clonotype with many counts. The V gene is TRBV27, the J gene TRBJ2-5; the D is unclear. The CDR3 loop spans 13 amino acids. V was trimmed by 4 bases and J by 4 bases, leaving 10 bases between them. From germline, CDR1 is MNHEY and CDR2 SMNVEV (reference sequence). The CDR3 region has the DNA TGTGCCAGCAGTTACACACCTGGAGAGACCCAGTACTTC. Encoded protein: CASSYTPGETQYF.

This clonotype was counted between two and nine times. J is TRBJ2-1 and V is TRBV11-2; no definite D call. There are 13 residues in the CDR3. The germline gives CDR1 SGHAT, CDR2 FQNNGV. Trimming removed 3 bases at V and 5 bases at J, with 8 bases between. The CDR3 sequence is CASSFQRHNEQFF. The CDR3 DNA is TGTGCCAGCAGCTTTCAGCGACACAATGAGCAGTTCTTC.

The V gene is TRBV20-1, the J gene TRBJ2-1, with TRBD2 identical over 12 bases. CDR3 size: 15 residues. CDR1 and CDR2 from the germline V gene are DFQATT and SNEGSKA (reference sequence). Losses at the gene ends were 6 bases for V and 5 bases for J; bases not matched to a gene: 8. CDR3 DNA: TGCAGTGCACTGACTAGCGGGAGATTTAACAATGAGCAGTTCTTC. Its translation is CSALTSGRFNNEQFF.

This clonotype was detected only a few times. The genes are TRBV3-1 and TRBJ2-3, with D maybe TRBD2 (6 bases). This CDR3 region has 24 residues. The germline CDR1 and CDR2 sequences are LGHDT and YNNKEL (reference sequence). Deletions cut 0 bases from V and 2 bases from J, with 36 bases between. The CDR3 loop reads CASSQDLYGEAGRASNLYTDTQYF. The CDR3 coding sequence is TGTGCCAGCAGCCAAGATTTATATGGGGAAGCGGGTAGGGCCTCAAACTTATACACAGATACGCAGTATTTT.

The table lists this clonotype with a few counts. The J gene is TRBJ2-5, the V gene TRBV6-2 or TRBV6-3, with TRBD1 matching over 7 bases. V trimming: 0 bases; J trimming: 5 bases; junction bases outside the gene matches: 12. Germline V gives CDR1 MNHEY, CDR2 SVGEGT. The CDR3 extends over 17 amino acids. Here the CDR3 reads CASSYSTGNRGAETQYF. CDR3 nucleotides: TGTGCCAGCAGTTACTCCACCGGCAACAGGGGAGCGGAGACCCAGTACTTC.

The V gene is TRBV7-6, the J gene TRBJ2-5, with 12 nucleotides matching TRBD2. The DNA end lines up better with TRBJ2-1; the J call may be wrong. Germline CDR1 SGHVS, CDR2 FNYEAQ. The CDR3 sequence is 15 residues long. The CDR3: CASSLPTSGSGEQFF. Here the CDR3 DNA reads TGTGCCAGCAGCTTACCGACTAGCGGGAGTGGTGAGCAGTTCTTC.

This clonotype was picked up many times. CDR3 nucleotide sequence: TGTGCCAGCAGCCTGAGACTAGCGGGGGGAAATGAGCAGTTCTTC. The encoded protein is CASSLRLAGGNEQFF. The J gene is TRBJ2-1, the V gene TRBV7-9, with 13 positions matching TRBD2. The CDR3 is 15 residues long. In germline, CDR1 is SEHNR, CDR2 FQNEAQ (reference sequence). After removal of 5 bases from V and 7 bases from J, the junction contained 5 bases not matched to a gene.

Comment on this clonotype: Since a much larger clone is just one base distant, this may be a read error. The V and J genes are TRBV28 and TRBJ2-5; weak D call: TRBD1 (6 bases). The CDR3 is made up of 15 amino acids. Germline CDR1 is MDHEN and CDR2 is SYDVKM. The CDR3, as DNA: TGTGCCATCTCGGGTGGGGGCCCCGCATTGAAGACCCGGTACTTC. This translates into CAISGGGPALKTRYF.

The chain combines TRBV13 with TRBJ2-2; 11 positions match TRBD1. Germline V gene data show CDR1 as PRHDT and CDR2 as FYEKMQ (reference sequence). The junction had 14 bases not matched to a gene; V was cut back by 5 bases and J by 0 bases. This CDR3 is 20 amino acids long. CDR3 sequence (DNA): TGTGCCAGCAGCCAATCTCGGTGGGGACAGGGGGACACGAACACCGGGGAGCTGTTTTTT. Protein sequence: CASSQSRWGQGDTNTGELFF. The whole variable domain, remainder taken from reference TRBV13 and TRBJ2-2, is AAGVIQSPRHLIKEKRETATLKCYPIPRHDTVYWYQQGPGQDPQFLISFYEKMQSDKGSIPDRFSAQQFSDYHSELNMSSLELGDSALYFCASSQSRWGQGDTNTGELFFGEGSRLTVL.

This clonotype was seen more than once but under ten times. The CDR3 loop is CSARDQGRAFF. DNA of the CDR3: TGCAGTGCTAGAGATCAGGGTAGAGCTTTCTTT. The rearrangement links TRBV20-1 to TRBJ1-1; possible D gene TRBD1, 5 bases. The CDR3 runs to 11 residues. Trimming cost V 0 bases and J 10 bases, with 9 bases left between them. Germline loops: CDR1 DFQATT, CDR2 SNEGSKA (reference sequence).